This record covers a single T cell receptor (beta chain). Methods used by the authors: Scientists estimated how many nucleated cells there were by amplifying reference gene primers. Generated by immunoSEQ multiplex PCR, the TCRdb table keeps only in-frame clones and is missing some. V and J calls and clone size follow that table, whereas D and trimming were derived from the DNA. The sample comprises 650,000 to 800,000 clones, 85% to 90% of which are singletons, and approximately 0.3% rests with the top ten. This record comes from a study of blood T cell repertoires in COVID-19. Study context: T cells, B-cell-depleted T cells, or PBMCs provided the cDNA or gDNA that served as material.

Germline V gene lookup returns CDR1 SGHNT and CDR2 YYREEE (reference sequence). The CDR3 extends over 13 amino acids. The V end was cut by 4 bases, the J end by 4 bases, with 9 bases between. The chain has TRBV5-4 and TRBJ1-5, with a weak D call TRBD1 (5 bases). Sequenced input: peripheral blood. This receptor was obtained from a woman between 18 and 29 years old with acute or convalescent COVID-19. The CDR3 region is CASSVDSNQPQHF. The DNA of the CDR3 is TGTGCCAGCAGCGTCGACAGTAATCAGCCCCAGCATTTT.